These 19 T cell receptor beta chains originate from one sample sequenced in a study of shared clonotypes between healthy human individuals. Profiled with immunoSEQ multiplex PCR; TCRdb holds only in-frame clones, not every one. The repertoire holds approximately 2.4 million clones, almost 96% seen once, with approximately 0.13% in the top ten. The sequenced sample was naive CD4+ T cells sorted from blood. Documented subset: CD45RA+ positively selected. The receptors were gathered from a young man in good health.

V gene TRBV29-1 combines with J gene TRBJ2-1; TRBD2 matches 7 bases. The V gene's germline CDR1 is SQVTM and CDR2 ANQGSEA. The CDR3 covers 13 residues. The CDR3 reads CSSASGNMNEQFF. DNA for the CDR3: TGCAGTAGCGCTAGCGGCAACATGAATGAGCAGTTCTTC.

The chain joins TRBV6-5 to TRBJ2-7; TRBD1 aligns across 7 bases. Germline CDR1 MNHEY, CDR2 SVGAGI. V lost 5 bases, J lost 1 base, and 5 bases stayed unmatched. The CDR3 has 14 amino acids. CDR3 protein: CASSRRTGSYEQYF. CDR3 DNA sequence: TGTGCCAGCAGTCGACGGACAGGTTCCTACGAGCAGTACTTC.

Concerning this clone: Other DNA variants within this sample encode the same CDR3. The CDR3: CASSLAGGSEQYF. In DNA, the CDR3 is TGTGCCAGCAGCTTAGCGGGAGGCAGCGAGCAGTACTTC. The chain couples TRBV7-9 to TRBJ2-7; maybe TRBD2 (6 bases). The CDR3 contains 13 residues. The V gene lost 0 bases and the J gene lost 6 bases, with 9 bases spanning the gap. Germline V lookup: CDR1 SEHNR, CDR2 FQNEAQ (reference sequence).

In its sample, this clone was seen once. The chain carries TRBV2 and TRBJ2-3, with 7 bases aligning to TRBD2. The CDR3 consists of 12 residues. CDR1 and CDR2 from the germline V gene are SNHLY and FYNNEI. V shed 8 bases and J 3 bases; nucleotides not matched to a gene: 2. The CDR3 region is CASEAGTDTQYF. As DNA, the CDR3 is TGTGCCAGCGAAGCGGGGACAGATACGCAGTATTTT. Full variable domain (outside the CDR3, taken from reference TRBV2 and TRBJ2-3): EPEVTQTPSHQVTQMGQEVILRCVPISNHLYFYWYRQILGQKVEFLVSFYNNEISEKSEIFDDQFSVERPDGSNFTLKIRSTKLEDSAMYFCASEAGTDTQYFGPGTRLTVL.

The rearrangement links TRBV5-8 to TRBJ1-1; D call uncertain. The CDR3 consists of 15 residues. V shed 2 bases and J shed 5 bases, with 16 bases lying between them. Germline V gene sequence: CDR1 SGHTS, CDR2 YDEGEE. The CDR3 DNA sequence: TGTGCCAGCAGCTTTGAGGGAAGGACTGGGACTGAAGCTTTCTTT. As protein: CASSFEGRTGTEAFF.

The chain carries TRBV30 and TRBJ2-3; TRBD2 is a possible D gene (6 bases). Germline V gene sequence: CDR1 GTSNPN, CDR2 SVGIG (reference sequence). V lost 0 bases to trimming and J lost 4 bases, with 23 bases between them. This CDR3 contains 18 residues. The CDR3 spells CAWSVVRLFGEVSDTQYF. Written as DNA, the CDR3 is TGTGCCTGGAGTGTGGTTCGTCTGTTCGGGGAGGTCTCAGATACGCAGTATTTT.

This clone was observed once. The rearrangement links TRBV15 to TRBJ2-2, with 10 nucleotides matching TRBD2. The germline V gene has CDR1 LNHNV and CDR2 YYDKDF (reference sequence). This CDR3 has 15 amino acids. J lost 4 bases, V lost 5 bases, and 4 bases had no gene match. The CDR3 sequence: CATSPGLASTGELFF. The CDR3 bases are TGTGCCACCAGCCCGGGACTAGCGTCCACCGGGGAGCTGTTTTTT. Complete variable domain (other parts from reference TRBV15 and TRBJ2-2): DAMVIQNPRYQVTQFGKPVTLSCSQTLNHNVMYWYQQKSSQAPKLLFHYYDKDFNNEADTPDNFQSRRPNTSFCFLDIRSPGLGDTAMYLCATSPGLASTGELFFGEGSRLTVL.

The chain has TRBV19 and TRBJ2-5; 7 bases fit TRBD1. V dropped 7 bases and J dropped 4; count of bases not matched to a gene: 6. This CDR3 has 13 residues. Germline V gives CDR1 LNHDA, CDR2 SQIVND (reference sequence). The CDR3 spells CASKDRARETQYF. CDR3 bases: TGTGCCAGTAAAGACAGGGCACGAGAGACCCAGTACTTC.

This clone was counted ten times or more. V is TRBV11-1 and J is TRBJ2-7; the D call may be TRBD1 or TRBD2 (5 bases each). V dropped 1 base and J dropped 5 bases, with 21 bases sitting between them. Germline V lookup: CDR1 SGHAT, CDR2 FQDESV (reference sequence). The CDR3 length is 17 residues. The CDR3 nucleotides are TGTGCCAGCAGCTTAGTCGTGGCGGCTCTTCTGGGGGACGAGCAGTACTTC. Translation: CASSLVVAALLGDEQYF.

Notes on this clone: This same CDR3 is encoded by further DNA sequences in the sample. The chain uses TRBV5-1 and TRBJ1-2; possible D gene TRBD1, 5 bases. Per germline, CDR1 SGHRS and CDR2 YFSETQ. V shed 1 base and J shed 3 bases, with 7 bases lying between them. This CDR3 region has 13 residues. The CDR3 here is CASSLIQDYGYTF. DNA of the CDR3: TGCGCCAGCAGCTTGATACAGGACTATGGCTACACCTTC.

Here the CDR3 reads CASRTGMRGMNTEAFF. The CDR3 coding sequence is TGTGCCAGCAGGACGGGGATGAGGGGGATGAACACTGAAGCTTTCTTT. J is TRBJ1-1 and V is TRBV7-2; a weak D match, TRBD1 (6 bases). V gave up 6 bases and J gave up 0 bases, with 17 bases separating them. The germline gives CDR1 SGHTA, CDR2 FQGNSA. The CDR3 spans 16 residues. Full variable domain (remainder filled in from reference TRBV7-2 and TRBJ1-1): GAGVSQSPSNKVTEKGKDVELRCDPISGHTALYWYRQSLGQGLEFLIYFQGNSAPDKSGLPSDRFSAERTGGSVSTLTIQRTQQEDSAVYLCASRTGMRGMNTEAFFGQGTRLTVV.

The chain joins TRBV5-6 to TRBJ2-7, with 8 bases fitting TRBD2. The CDR3 is made up of 15 amino acids. V was clipped by 2 bases and J by 3 bases; unmatched bases: 7. Germline assignment: CDR1 SGHDT and CDR2 YYEEEE. CDR3 coding DNA: TGTGCCAGCAGCTTCGGAGCGGGAGTAGGCTACGAGCAGTACTTC. Translating gives CASSFGAGVGYEQYF.

This chain joins TRBV4-3 and TRBJ1-2; TRBD1 aligns across 12 bases. CDR3 length: 14 amino acids. Germline CDR1 LGHNA, CDR2 YSLEER. The J segment lost 8 bases and the V segment lost 3 bases, leaving 4 bases of the junction unmatched. CDR3: CASSQGQGAKGYTF. CDR3 bases: TGCGCCAGCAGCCAGGGACAGGGGGCGAAGGGCTACACCTTC.

This clone appeared a single time. The rearrangement joins TRBV7-2 to TRBJ2-7, with D uncertain. V gave up 5 bases and J gave up 0 bases, with 8 bases separating them. The germline CDR1 and CDR2 sequences are SGHTA and FQGNSA. This CDR3 region has 13 residues. The CDR3 sequence: CASSPRRSYEQYF. The CDR3 DNA sequence: TGTGCCAGCAGCCCCAGACGCTCCTACGAGCAGTACTTC.

Worth noting for this clone: Relative to the germline gene, one junction end is altered; a read error may explain this. The genes are TRBV6-5 and TRBJ2-7; 10 bases fit TRBD1. Germline-derived CDR1 and CDR2 are MNHEY and SVGAGI. The CDR3 totals 11 residues. The CDR3 protein is CGTGVGYEQYF. As DNA, the CDR3 is TGCGGGACAGGGGTAGGCTACGAGCAGTACTTC.

V gene TRBV6-5 combines with J gene TRBJ1-2; the D gene is possibly TRBD1 (5 bases). Germline V lookup: CDR1 MNHEY, CDR2 SVGAGI. This CDR3 is 16 amino acids long. Between the trimmed V and J ends, which lost 0 bases and 4 bases, there was a span of 15 bases. The CDR3 loop is CASSYSTGAWSYGYTF. DNA of the CDR3: TGTGCCAGCAGTTACTCGACCGGGGCGTGGAGCTATGGCTACACCTTC.

The V call is TRBV2, the J call TRBJ1-2; 8 positions agree with TRBD1. The germline V gene encodes CDR1 SNHLY and CDR2 FYNNEI. The ends lost 6 bases at V and 4 bases at J; junction bases unmatched: 4. The CDR3 totals 13 residues. The CDR3 nucleotides are TGTGCCAGCAGGTTCGGGACAGGCTATGGCTACACCTTC. It translates to CASRFGTGYGYTF.

The genes are TRBV5-1 and TRBJ1-1; possible D gene TRBD1, 6 bases. Trimming removed 4 bases from V and 4 bases from J, with 14 bases in between. The CDR3 extends over 14 amino acids. Germline-derived CDR1 and CDR2 are SGHRS and YFSETQ. This chain's CDR3 is CASSGGQLGTEAFF. In DNA form, the CDR3 reads TGCGCCAGCAGCGGAGGACAGCTGGGCACTGAAGCTTTCTTT.

This rearrangement joins TRBV6-1 to TRBJ2-7; 8 bases line up with TRBD1. The CDR3 runs 14 residues. J lost 3 bases, V lost 1 base, and 2 bases had no gene match. Germline loops: CDR1 MNHNS, CDR2 SASEGT. CDR3 sequence: CASSEGDRLYEQYF. The CDR3 region has the DNA TGTGCCAGCAGTGAAGGGGACAGGCTCTACGAGCAGTACTTC.